The rows below give T cell receptor beta chains drawn from one sample of a study of T cells in Graves' hyperthyroidism and ophthalmopathy. From the multiplex PCR reads, TCRdb called clonotypes with MiXCR, one entry per CDR3 protein. The sample records around 520,000 distinct CDR3 sequences, approximately 14% being singletons. Material for sequencing was blood. The source is a woman aged 18-30 years with Graves' hyperthyroidism. CDR3s include the opening cysteine and the closing phenylalanine or tryptophan. A D gene is named only where the DNA matches it firmly. Rows give clone size only sometimes, using once, few, many, or a class for an expanded clone.

V: TRBV11-2; D: -; J: TRBJ2-1; size: few; CDR3: CASSFPFSYNEQFF; DNA: TGTGCCAGCAGCTTCCCGTTTTCCTACAATGAGCAGTTCTTC
V: TRBV30; D: TRBD1; J: TRBJ1-3; size: few; CDR3: CAWSVQGSGNTIYF; DNA: TGTGCCTGGAGTGTACAGGGGTCTGGAAACACCATATATTTT
V: TRBV18; D: -; J: TRBJ1-1; size: many; CDR3: CASSPRVGAFF; DNA: TGTGCCAGCTCACCGCGAGTTGGAGCTTTCTTT
V: TRBV24-1; D: TRBD2; J: TRBJ2-3; size: many; CDR3: CATSDLRTSGRATDTQYF; DNA: TGTGCCACCAGTGATTTGCGGACTAGCGGGAGGGCCACAGATACGCAGTATTTT
V: TRBV19; D: -; J: TRBJ1-1; size: few; CDR3: CASSTPRTAQNTEAFF; DNA: TGTGCCAGTAGTACCCCGAGGACAGCGCAGAACACTGAAGCTTTCTTT
V: TRBV30; D: TRBD2; J: TRBJ2-1; size: -; CDR3: CAWSVPASGSDEQFF; DNA: TGTGCCTGGAGTGTACCGGCTAGCGGGAGCGATGAGCAGTTCTTC
V: TRBV12-3/TRBV12-4; D: -; J: TRBJ1-2; size: many; CDR3: CASSFKGARNGGYTF; DNA: TGTGCCAGCAGTTTCAAAGGGGCTAGAAACGGTGGCTACACCTTC
V: TRBV19; D: TRBD2; J: TRBJ2-7; size: -; CDR3: CASSVGGLAGGEQYF; DNA: TGTGCCAGTAGTGTGGGAGGACTAGCGGGAGGCGAGCAGTACTTC
V: TRBV10-3; D: -; J: TRBJ2-5; size: many; CDR3: CAIRPQGRLETQYF; DNA: TGTGCCATCAGACCGCAGGGGCGGTTGGAGACCCAGTACTTC
V: TRBV29-1; D: -; J: TRBJ1-1; size: many; CDR3: CSVQMNTEAFF; DNA: TGCAGCGTGCAAATGAACACTGAAGCTTTCTTT
V: TRBV18; D: -; J: TRBJ1-2; size: many; CDR3: CASSPPVDGYGYTF; DNA: TGTGCCAGCTCACCACCCGTCGACGGCTATGGCTACACCTTC
V: TRBV2; D: TRBD1; J: TRBJ1-2; size: many; CDR3: CASRGQSDYGYTF; DNA: TGTGCCAGCAGGGGACAGAGCGACTATGGCTACACCTTC